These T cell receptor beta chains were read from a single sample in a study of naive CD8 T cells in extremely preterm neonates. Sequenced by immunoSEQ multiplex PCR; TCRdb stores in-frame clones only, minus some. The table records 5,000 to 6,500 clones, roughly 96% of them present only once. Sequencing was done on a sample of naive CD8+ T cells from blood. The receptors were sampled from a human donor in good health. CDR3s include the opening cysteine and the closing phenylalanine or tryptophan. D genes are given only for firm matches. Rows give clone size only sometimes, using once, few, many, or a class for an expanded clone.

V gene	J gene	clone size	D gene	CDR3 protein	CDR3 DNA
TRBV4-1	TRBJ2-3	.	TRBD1	CASSLGQANTDTQYF	TGCGCCAGCAGCCTGGGACAGGCAAACACAGATACGCAGTATTTT
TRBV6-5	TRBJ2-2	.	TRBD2	CASRSGRIGGGELFF	TGTGCCAGCAGAAGCGGGAGGATCGGTGGCGGGGAGCTGTTTTTT
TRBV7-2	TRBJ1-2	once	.	CASSLRTPLGGGYTF	TGTGCCAGCAGCTTGCGAACACCCTTGGGGGGAGGCTACACCTTC
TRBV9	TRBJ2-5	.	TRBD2	CASSRGTSRQETQYF	TGTGCCAGCAGCCGCGGGACTAGCCGCCAAGAGACCCAGTACTTC
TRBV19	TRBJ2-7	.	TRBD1	CATRRGQGASYEQYF	TGTGCCACCCGGAGGGGACAGGGGGCATCCTACGAGCAGTACTTC
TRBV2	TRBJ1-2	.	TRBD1	CASRMRTGSGYGYTF	TGTGCCAGCAGGATGAGGACAGGATCGGGCTATGGCTACACCTTC
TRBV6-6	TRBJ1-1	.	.	CASSYSQGSEAFF	TGTGCCAGCAGTTACTCACAGGGTTCAGAAGCTTTCTTT
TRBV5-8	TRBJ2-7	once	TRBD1	CASRGSGTGGEYEQYF	TGTGCCAGCAGGGGGTCCGGGACAGGGGGCGAATACGAGCAGTACTTC
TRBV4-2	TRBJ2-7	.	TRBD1	CASSLSDRGGYEQYF	TGTGCCAGCAGCCTATCCGACAGGGGAGGCTACGAGCAGTACTTC
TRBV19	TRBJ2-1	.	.	CASSRLEGNEQFF	TGTGCCAGTAGTAGACTAGAGGGGAATGAGCAGTTCTTC
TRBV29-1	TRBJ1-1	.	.	CSVVTVVGTEAFF	TGCAGCGTCGTGACTGTTGTAGGCACTGAAGCTTTCTTT
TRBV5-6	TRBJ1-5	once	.	CASSSWGGMMSNQPQHF	TGTGCCAGCAGCTCCTGGGGCGGAATGATGAGCAATCAGCCCCAGCATTTT
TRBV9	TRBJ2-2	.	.	CASRRDPNTGELFF	TGTGCCTCCCGTCGGGATCCGAACACCGGGGAGCTGTTTTTT
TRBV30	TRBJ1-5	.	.	CAWSSGPNQPQHF	TGTGCCTGGAGTTCTGGCCCCAATCAGCCCCAGCATTTT
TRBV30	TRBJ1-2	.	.	CAWSVLLSAGYGYTF	TGTGCCTGGAGTGTACTATTGTCTGCGGGGTATGGCTACACCTTC
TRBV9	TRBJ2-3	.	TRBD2	CASSATGTSTLRTQYF	TGTGCCAGCAGCGCTACCGGGACTAGCACTTTGCGTACGCAGTATTTT
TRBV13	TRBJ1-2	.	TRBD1	CASSVTDRDGYTF	TGTGCCAGCAGCGTAACCGACAGGGACGGCTACACCTTC
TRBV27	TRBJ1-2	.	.	CASALYSNYGYTF	TGTGCCAGCGCTCTGTACTCTAACTATGGCTACACCTTC
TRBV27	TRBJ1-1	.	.	CASSPNRVEAFF	TGTGCCAGCAGCCCGAACAGGGTAGAAGCTTTCTTT
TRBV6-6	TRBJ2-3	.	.	CASGGAGRPTDTQYF	TGTGCCAGTGGGGGGGCAGGTCGACCCACAGATACGCAGTATTTT
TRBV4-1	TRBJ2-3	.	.	CASSQDQREYF	TGCGCCAGCAGCCAAGACCAGAGGGAGTATTTT
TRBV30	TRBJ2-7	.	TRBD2	CAWIASGDEQYF	TGTGCCTGGATAGCTAGCGGGGACGAGCAGTACTTC
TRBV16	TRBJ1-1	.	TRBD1	CASSQWQGADTEAFF	TGTGCCAGCAGCCAATGGCAGGGGGCCGACACTGAAGCTTTCTTT
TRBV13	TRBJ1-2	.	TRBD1	CASSARQGAPGYTF	TGTGCCAGCAGCGCCCGACAGGGGGCGCCCGGCTACACCTTC
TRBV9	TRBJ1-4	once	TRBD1	CASSTGTGTPPEKLFF	TGTGCCAGCAGCACCGGGACAGGGACTCCCCCCGAAAAACTGTTTTTT
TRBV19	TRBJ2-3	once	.	CASIGGAGLTDTQYF	TGTGCCAGTATCGGTGGGGCAGGGTTAACAGATACGCAGTATTTT
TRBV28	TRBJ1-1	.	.	CASSPVWSTYAEAFF	TGTGCCAGCAGTCCGGTTTGGAGTACTTACGCTGAAGCTTTCTTT
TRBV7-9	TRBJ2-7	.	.	CASSLGAVYEQYF	TGTGCCAGCTCTCTAGGGGCGGTGTACGAGCAGTACTTC
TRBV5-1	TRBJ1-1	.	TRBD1	CASSLMTGGDTEAFF	TGCGCCAGCAGCTTAATGACAGGGGGGGACACTGAAGCTTTCTTT
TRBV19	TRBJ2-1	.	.	CASSMVGVSSYNEQFF	TGTGCCAGTAGTATGGTCGGGGTCAGCTCCTACAATGAGCAGTTCTTC
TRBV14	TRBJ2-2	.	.	CASSQDAGYTGELFF	TGTGCCAGCAGCCAAGATGCGGGATACACCGGGGAGCTGTTTTTT
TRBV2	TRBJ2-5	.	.	CASSPPGRRETQYF	TGTGCCAGCAGTCCCCCGGGGAGGAGAGAGACCCAGTACTTC
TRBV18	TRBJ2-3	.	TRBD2	CASSPLPPTSGGATDTQYF	TGTGCCAGCTCGCCCCTCCCCCCGACTAGCGGGGGTGCCACAGATACGCAGTATTTT
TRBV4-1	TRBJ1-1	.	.	CASSQRFFTEAFF	TGCGCCAGCAGCCAGCGGTTTTTCACTGAAGCTTTCTTT
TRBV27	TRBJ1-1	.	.	CASSMQGRVNTEAFF	TGTGCCAGCAGTATGCAGGGGAGGGTGAACACTGAAGCTTTCTTT
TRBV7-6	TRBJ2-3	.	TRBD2	CASSFLLAGGGTDTQYF	TGTGCCAGCAGCTTTCTACTAGCGGGGGGCGGGACAGATACGCAGTATTTT
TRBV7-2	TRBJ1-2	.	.	CASSLTENYGYTF	TGTGCCAGCAGCTTAACAGAGAACTATGGCTACACCTTC
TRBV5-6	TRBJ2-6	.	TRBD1	CASSFTGGRANVLTF	TGTGCCAGCAGCTTTACAGGGGGGAGGGCCAACGTCCTGACTTTC
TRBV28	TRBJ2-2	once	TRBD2	CASSLQGAGVTGELFF	TGTGCCAGCAGTCTACAAGGAGCGGGAGTGACCGGGGAGCTGTTTTTT
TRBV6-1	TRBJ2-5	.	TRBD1	CASSAYRDRGRETQYF	TGTGCCAGCAGTGCCTACCGGGACAGGGGGCGGGAGACCCAGTACTTC
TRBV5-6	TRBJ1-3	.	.	CASSLWRAGGPGNTIYF	TGTGCCAGCAGCTTGTGGCGAGCAGGAGGGCCTGGAAACACCATATATTTT
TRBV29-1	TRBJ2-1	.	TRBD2	CSVFGGSGGFNEQFF	TGCAGCGTTTTTGGTGGGAGCGGGGGCTTCAATGAGCAGTTCTTC
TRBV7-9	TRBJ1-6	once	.	CASSPQGQYNSPLHF	TGTGCCAGCAGCCCCCAAGGACAGTATAATTCACCCCTCCACTTT
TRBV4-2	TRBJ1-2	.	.	CASSQDERRGGSTF	TGTGCCAGCAGCCAAGATGAGAGACGGGGGGGCTCCACCTTC
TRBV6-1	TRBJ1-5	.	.	CASSAGQRWQPQHF	TGTGCCAGCAGTGCTGGACAGAGATGGCAGCCCCAGCATTTT
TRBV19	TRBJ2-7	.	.	CASSLQGLVDYEQYF	TGTGCCAGTAGCTTACAGGGTCTTGTCGACTACGAGCAGTACTTC
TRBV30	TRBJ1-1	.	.	CACTADTEAFF	TGTGCCTGCACCGCGGACACTGAAGCTTTCTTT
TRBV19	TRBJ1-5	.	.	CASSIDRFRNQPQHF	TGTGCCAGTAGTATAGACCGATTTCGGAATCAGCCCCAGCATTTT
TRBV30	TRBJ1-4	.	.	CAWSVTWGPDEKLFF	TGTGCCTGGAGTGTCACCTGGGGGCCTGATGAAAAACTGTTTTTT
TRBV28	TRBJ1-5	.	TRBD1	CASSLLVTGWMGQPQHF	TGTGCCAGCAGCCTTTTGGTGACAGGGTGGATGGGTCAGCCCCAGCATTTT
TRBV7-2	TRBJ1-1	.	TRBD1	CASSLTNGQGGTEAFF	TGTGCCAGCAGCTTAACAAATGGACAGGGTGGGACTGAAGCTTTCTTT
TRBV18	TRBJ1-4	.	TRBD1	CASSRGQGYEKLFF	TGTGCCAGCTCAAGGGGACAGGGATACGAAAAACTGTTTTTT
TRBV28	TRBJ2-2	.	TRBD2	CASRTGGRTGELFF	TGTGCCAGCAGGACGGGGGGACGGACCGGGGAGCTGTTTTTT
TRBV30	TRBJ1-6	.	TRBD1	CAWSRQGSSPLHF	TGTGCCTGGAGTAGACAGGGGAGTTCACCCCTCCACTTT